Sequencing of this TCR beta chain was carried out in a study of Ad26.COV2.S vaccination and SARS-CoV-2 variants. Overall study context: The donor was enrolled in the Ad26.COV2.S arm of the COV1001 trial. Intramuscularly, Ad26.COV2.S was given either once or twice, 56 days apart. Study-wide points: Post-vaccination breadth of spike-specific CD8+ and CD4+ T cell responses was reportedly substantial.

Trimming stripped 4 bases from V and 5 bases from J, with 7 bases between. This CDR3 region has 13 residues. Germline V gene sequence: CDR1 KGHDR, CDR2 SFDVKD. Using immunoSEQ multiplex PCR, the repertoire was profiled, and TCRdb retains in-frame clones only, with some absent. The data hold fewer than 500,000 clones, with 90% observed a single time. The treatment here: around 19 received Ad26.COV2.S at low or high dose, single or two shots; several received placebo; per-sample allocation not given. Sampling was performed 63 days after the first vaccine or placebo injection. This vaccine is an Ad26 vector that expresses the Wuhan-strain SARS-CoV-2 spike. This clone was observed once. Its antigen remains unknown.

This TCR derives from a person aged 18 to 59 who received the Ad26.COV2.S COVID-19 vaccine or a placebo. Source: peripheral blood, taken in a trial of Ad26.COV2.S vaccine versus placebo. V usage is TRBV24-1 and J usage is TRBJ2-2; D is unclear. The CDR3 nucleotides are TGTGCCACCAGTGACCTCAGGACCGGGGAGCTGTTTTTT. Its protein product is CATSDLRTGELFF.